This T cell receptor (beta chain) was sequenced during a study of monozygotic twins with inflammatory bowel disease. For both chains, the TCRalpha and TCRbeta cDNA went through two nested PCRs of approximately 16 and 9 cycles. No DNA is given; TCRdb re-called the 5' RACE reads and lists each CDR3 protein once. Listed are around 190,000 distinct CDR3 sequences; roughly 1.5% falls within the top ten. Study outcomes and limitations: Compared with healthy twins, IBD patients shared fewer clonotypes with others, especially with disease activity.

Germline-derived CDR1 and CDR2 are SNHLY and FYNNEI. The CDR3 extends over 15 amino acids. For this clonotype: What it binds is unknown.

This TCR was sampled from a human donor with ulcerative colitis or Crohn's disease, or a healthy co-twin of an affected twin (not recorded which). Sample: blood. The J gene is TRBJ1-2, the V gene TRBV2; TCRdb selects TRBD1, and the lack of DNA leaves this call unchecked. The CDR3: CASRNPGPVIYGYTF.